The source of this T cell receptor beta chain is a study of post-analysis software for immune sequencing data. Looking at the study overall: Included among the disease courses, which were recorded for the cohort, were relapsing-remitting, secondary progressive and progressive-relapsing multiple sclerosis. General study points: Multiple sclerosis patients showed significantly lower normalized Chao1 diversity than controls did. In patients, about 5 TRBV segments were more frequent than in controls, with TRBV5-6, TRBV5-1 and TRBV20-1 among them.

V lost 6 bases and J 1 base, leaving 13 bases between the germline ends. The CDR3 has 14 amino acids. Notes on this clonotype: The antigen remains undetermined.

TCR beta cDNA libraries had unique molecular identifiers. TCRdb passed the PCR reads through MiXCR, listing each CDR3 protein once. The table shows around 710,000 distinct CDR3 sequences, with around 46% occurring only once. The chain is built from TRBV12-3 or TRBV12-4 and TRBJ2-7; possibly TRBD2 for D (5 bases). The receptor was isolated from a girl between 5 and 17 years old with multiple sclerosis. The sequencing sample was made of blood. The CDR3 DNA reads as TGTGCCAGCAGCCCCTATGGGAGTTCCTACGAGCAGTACTTC. This translates into CASSPYGSSYEQYF.